This T cell receptor beta chain originates from a study of T cells in Graves' hyperthyroidism and ophthalmopathy. Study observations and caveats: Expanded thyroid clonotypes (above 0.001) were mostly also found in blood.

Template material for amplifying TCR beta CDR3 regions consisted of RNA transcripts. Primed by the HTBI set, a first-round RT-PCR was run on the TCR CDR3. MiXCR was run by TCRdb on the multiplex PCR reads, yielding one entry per CDR3 protein. Of about 380,000 distinct CDR3 sequences in the sample, 18% were seen once. Comment on this clonotype: Its target is unknown. The junction and the germline gene differ at one end; a read error may be behind it.

Approximately 9.3 ml of fresh peripheral blood supplied the PBMCs. This sequence originates from a man younger than 30 with Graves' ophthalmopathy. The specimen was blood.

Written as DNA, the CDR3 is TGTGCCAGCAGCTTGAAGACTAGCGGGGGGGAGACCCAGTACTTC. Amino acids: CASSLKTSGGETQYF. V gene TRBV5-1 combines with J gene TRBJ2-5, with 13 bases aligning to TRBD2. The CDR3 is 15 amino acids. CDR1 and CDR2 from the germline V gene are SGHRS and YFSETQ.